This is a list of T cell receptor beta chains from one sample in a study of blood T cell repertoires in COVID-19. Clones were read by immunoSEQ multiplex PCR, and TCRdb kept only the in-frame ones, dropping some. This table has about 100,000 clones, approximately 80% appearing once. The sample comprised peripheral blood. Receptors were obtained from a man between 65 and 85 years old with active or convalescent COVID-19. Both conserved end residues are part of each CDR3. A D gene is named only where the DNA matches it firmly. Clone size, where shown, is once, few, many, or a class for clones that have expanded.

j_gene | len | v_gene | abundance | d_gene | CDR3nt | CDR3aa
TRBJ2-2 | 18 | TRBV5-5 | few | TRBD1 | TGTGCCAGCAGCCCAGCTTACAGGGGGCTAGGGGACACCGGGGAGCTGTTTTTT | CASSPAYRGLGDTGELFF
TRBJ1-1 | 14 | TRBV19 | . | . | TGTGCCAGTAGATCAGCGGGGACTGGCACTGAAGCTTTCTTT | CASRSAGTGTEAFF
TRBJ1-5 | 15 | TRBV5-1 | . | TRBD1 | TGCGCCAGCAGCTTGGGAACAGGGGCGGGTCAGCCCCAGCATTTT | CASSLGTGAGQPQHF
TRBJ1-2 | 15 | TRBV9 | once | . | TGTGCCAGCAGCCCCCTTGGACAAGGGAACTATGGCTACACCTTC | CASSPLGQGNYGYTF
TRBJ1-3 | 16 | TRBV5-4 | . | . | TGTGCCAGCAGCTTGGCAGGCAGAGACTCTGGAAACACCATATATTTT | CASSLAGRDSGNTIYF
TRBJ2-7 | 15 | TRBV7-6 | . | . | TGTGCCAGCAGCTTCGGACAGAGCAACTCCTACGAGCAGTACTTC | CASSFGQSNSYEQYF
TRBJ2-7 | 14 | TRBV9 | . | TRBD2 | TGTGCCAGCTCGCGGGGGGGACCTAACTACGAGCAGTACTTC | CASSRGGPNYEQYF
TRBJ1-2 | 15 | TRBV19 | . | TRBD1 | TGTGCCAGTACCCCCAAGGGGGCCTCTAACTATGGCTACACCTTC | CASTPKGASNYGYTF
TRBJ2-2 | 15 | TRBV4-3 | . | . | TGCGCCAGCAGCCAACTGAGAGGGGGTACCGGGGAGCTGTTTTTT | CASSQLRGGTGELFF
TRBJ1-1 | 13 | TRBV19 | . | . | TGTGCCAGTAGTATGATCGGGGACACTGAAGCTTTCTTT | CASSMIGDTEAFF
TRBJ2-2 | 14 | TRBV30 | . | . | TGTGCCTGGAACAGGGACGCTAACACCGGGGAGCTGTTTTTT | CAWNRDANTGELFF
TRBJ1-1 | 13 | TRBV5-1 | . | . | TGCGCCAGCAGGGTGGGCGATGGCACTGAAGCTTTCTTT | CASRVGDGTEAFF
TRBJ1-2 | 16 | TRBV18 | once | TRBD1 | TGTGCCAGCTCACTGATCGGACAGGAGCCTAACTATGGCTACACCTTC | CASSLIGQEPNYGYTF
TRBJ1-4 | 13 | TRBV30 | . | . | TGTGCCTGGAGGAGAGGGAGCCATGAAAAACTGTTTTTT | CAWRRGSHEKLFF
TRBJ1-1 | 13 | TRBV19 | . | . | TGTGCCACCCACTTGGGAGGAAACACTGAAGCTTTCTTT | CATHLGGNTEAFF
TRBJ2-7 | 13 | TRBV6-2/TRBV6-3 | . | . | TGTGCCAGCAGCCCTCCTAGCTCCTACGAGCAGTACTTC | CASSPPSSYEQYF
TRBJ1-1 | 16 | TRBV7-2 | . | TRBD1 | TGTGCCAGCAGCTTCTCGACAGGGATGAGGGCCACTGAAGCTTTCTTT | CASSFSTGMRATEAFF
TRBJ1-5 | 16 | TRBV15 | . | TRBD1 | TGTGCCACCAGCAGTCCGAAGACAGGGGGCAATCAGCCCCAGCATTTT | CATSSPKTGGNQPQHF
TRBJ2-7 | 14 | TRBV15 | . | TRBD1 | TGTGCCACCAGCAGAGACAGGGGGCCCTACGAGCAGTACTTC | CATSRDRGPYEQYF
TRBJ1-6 | 17 | TRBV7-2 | . | TRBD1 | TGTGCCAGCAGCAAGGACAGGGGGATCTCCTATAATTCACCCCTCCACTTT | CASSKDRGISYNSPLHF
TRBJ2-2 | 15 | TRBV7-9 | . | . | TGTGCCAGCAGTTTGGGCAGGCAAAACACCGGGGAGCTGTTTTTT | CASSLGRQNTGELFF
TRBJ1-2 | 20 | TRBV15 | . | TRBD1 | TGTGCCACCAGCAGAGATTTGGGGACCTACAGGGGGGAAATTGACTATGGCTACACCTTC | CATSRDLGTYRGEIDYGYTF
TRBJ2-5 | 16 | TRBV9 | few | TRBD2 | TGTGCCAGCAGCGTAGCCGGGACTAGCGGGCAAGAGACCCAGTACTTC | CASSVAGTSGQETQYF
TRBJ1-5 | 13 | TRBV30 | many | . | TGTGCCTGGTCTCCGCAGGGGAATCAGCCCCAGCATTTT | CAWSPQGNQPQHF
TRBJ1-1 | 12 | TRBV28 | . | . | TGTGCCAGCATCAGCGGGAACACTGAAGCTTTCTTT | CASISGNTEAFF
TRBJ1-1 | 13 | TRBV19 | . | . | TGTGCCAGTAGTATAGGAACAGGCTTTGAAGCTTTCTTT | CASSIGTGFEAFF
TRBJ2-1 | 15 | TRBV3-1/TRBV3-2 | . | TRBD2 | TGTGCCAGCACCTCAAGCGGGGGCCGGGCTGGTGAGCAGTTCTTC | CASTSSGGRAGEQFF
TRBJ2-3 | 14 | TRBV4-1 | . | . | TGCGCCAGCAGACTGGAGCGCCTGGCAGATACGCAGTATTTT | CASRLERLADTQYF
TRBJ2-7 | 12 | TRBV28 | . | TRBD1 | TGTGCCAGTAACAGGGGAATCTACGAGCAGTACTTC | CASNRGIYEQYF